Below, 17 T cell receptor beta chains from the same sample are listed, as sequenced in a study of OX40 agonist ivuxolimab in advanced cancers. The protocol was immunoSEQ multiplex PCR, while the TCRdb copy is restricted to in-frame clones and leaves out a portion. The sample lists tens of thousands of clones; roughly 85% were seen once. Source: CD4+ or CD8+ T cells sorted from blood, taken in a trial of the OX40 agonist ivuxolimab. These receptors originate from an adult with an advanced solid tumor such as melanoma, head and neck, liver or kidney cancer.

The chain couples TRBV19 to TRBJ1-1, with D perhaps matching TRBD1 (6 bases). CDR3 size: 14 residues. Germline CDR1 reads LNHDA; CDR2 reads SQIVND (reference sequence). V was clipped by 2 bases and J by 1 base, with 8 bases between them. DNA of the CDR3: TGTGCCAGTAGTATAAGAGGGGGGAACACTGAAGCTTTCTTT. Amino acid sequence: CASSIRGGNTEAFF.

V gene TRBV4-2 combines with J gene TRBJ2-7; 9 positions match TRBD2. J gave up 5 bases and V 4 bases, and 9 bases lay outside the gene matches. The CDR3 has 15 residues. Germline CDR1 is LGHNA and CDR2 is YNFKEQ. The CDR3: CASSLLGLAKNEQYF. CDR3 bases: TGTGCCAGCAGCCTACTAGGACTAGCGAAGAACGAGCAGTACTTC.

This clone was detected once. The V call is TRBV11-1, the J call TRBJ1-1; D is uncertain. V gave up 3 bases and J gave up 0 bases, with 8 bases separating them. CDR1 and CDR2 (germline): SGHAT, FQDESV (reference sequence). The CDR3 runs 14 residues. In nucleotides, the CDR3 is TGTGCCAGCAGCTTGAGGAGAATGAACACTGAAGCTTTCTTT. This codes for CASSLRRMNTEAFF.

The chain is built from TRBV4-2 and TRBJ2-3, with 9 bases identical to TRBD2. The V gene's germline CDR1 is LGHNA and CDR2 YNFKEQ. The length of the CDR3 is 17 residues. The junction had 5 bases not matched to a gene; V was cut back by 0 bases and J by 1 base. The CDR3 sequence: CASSQDIRGRGTDTQYF. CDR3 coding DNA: TGTGCCAGCAGCCAAGATATTCGCGGGAGGGGCACAGATACGCAGTATTTT.

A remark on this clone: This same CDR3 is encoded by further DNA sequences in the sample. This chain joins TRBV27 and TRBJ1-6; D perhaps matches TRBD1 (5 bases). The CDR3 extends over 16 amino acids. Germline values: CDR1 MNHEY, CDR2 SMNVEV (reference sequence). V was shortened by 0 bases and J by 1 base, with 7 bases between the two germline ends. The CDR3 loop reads CASSLSGGSYNSPLHF. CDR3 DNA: TGTGCCAGCAGTTTATCGGGGGGTTCCTATAATTCACCCCTCCACTTT.

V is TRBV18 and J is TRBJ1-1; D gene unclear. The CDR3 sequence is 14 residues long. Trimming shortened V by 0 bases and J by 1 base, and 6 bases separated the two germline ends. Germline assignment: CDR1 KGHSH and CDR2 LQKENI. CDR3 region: CASSPPVGNTEAFF. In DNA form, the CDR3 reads TGTGCCAGCTCACCACCGGTCGGGAACACTGAAGCTTTCTTT.

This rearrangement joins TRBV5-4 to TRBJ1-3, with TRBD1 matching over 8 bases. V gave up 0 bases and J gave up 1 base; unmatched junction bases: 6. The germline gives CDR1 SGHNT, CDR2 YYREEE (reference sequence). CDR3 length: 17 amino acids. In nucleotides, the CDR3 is TGTGCCAGCAGCTTGGGCAGGGGGCCGGGATCTGGAAACACCATATATTTT. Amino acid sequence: CASSLGRGPGSGNTIYF.

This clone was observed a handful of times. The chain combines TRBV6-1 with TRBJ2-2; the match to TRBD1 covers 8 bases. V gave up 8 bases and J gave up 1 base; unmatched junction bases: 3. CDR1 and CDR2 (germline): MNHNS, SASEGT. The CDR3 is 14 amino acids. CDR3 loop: CASGGTGNTGELFF. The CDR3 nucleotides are TGTGCCAGCGGAGGGACAGGGAACACCGGGGAGCTGTTTTTT.

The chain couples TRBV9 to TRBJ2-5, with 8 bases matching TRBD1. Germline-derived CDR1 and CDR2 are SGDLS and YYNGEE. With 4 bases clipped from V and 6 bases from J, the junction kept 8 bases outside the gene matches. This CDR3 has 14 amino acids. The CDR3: CASSPWTGRKTQYF. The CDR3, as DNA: TGTGCCAGCAGCCCATGGACAGGGAGGAAGACCCAGTACTTC.

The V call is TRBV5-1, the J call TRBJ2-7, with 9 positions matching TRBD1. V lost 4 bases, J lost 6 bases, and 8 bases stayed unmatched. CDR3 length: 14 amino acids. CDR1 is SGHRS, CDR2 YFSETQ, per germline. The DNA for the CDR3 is TGCGCCAGCAGCCAAACAGGGGGCTCCCTCGAGCAGTACTTC. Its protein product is CASSQTGGSLEQYF.

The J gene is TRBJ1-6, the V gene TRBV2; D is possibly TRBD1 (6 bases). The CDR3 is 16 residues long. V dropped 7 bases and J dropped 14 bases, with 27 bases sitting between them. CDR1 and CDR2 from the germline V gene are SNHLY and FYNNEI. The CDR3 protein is CASTPGGRPGEGTLHF. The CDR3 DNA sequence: TGTGCCAGCACCCCTGGGGGCCGGCCGGGAGAAGGGACCCTCCACTTT. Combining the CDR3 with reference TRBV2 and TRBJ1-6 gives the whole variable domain EPEVTQTPSHQVTQMGQEVILRCVPISNHLYFYWYRQILGQKVEFLVSFYNNEISEKSEIFDDQFSVERPDGSNFTLKIRSTKLEDSAMYFCASTPGGRPGEGTLHFGNGTRLTVT.

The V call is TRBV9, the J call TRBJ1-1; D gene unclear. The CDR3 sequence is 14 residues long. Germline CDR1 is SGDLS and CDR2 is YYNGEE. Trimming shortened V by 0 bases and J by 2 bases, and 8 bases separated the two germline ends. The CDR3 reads CASSVAQFNTEAFF. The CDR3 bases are TGTGCCAGCAGCGTAGCTCAGTTTAACACTGAAGCTTTCTTT.

The CDR3 is CASSSTGVSYEQYF. The CDR3 DNA reads as TGTGCCAGCAGCTCGACAGGGGTCTCCTACGAGCAGTACTTC. The chain has TRBV5-4 and TRBJ2-7; 8 nucleotides match TRBD1. The V and J ends lost 3 bases and 0 bases, in that order; junction bases with no gene match: 2. This CDR3 comprises 14 residues. Looked up from germline, CDR1 is SGHNT and CDR2 is YYREEE (reference sequence).

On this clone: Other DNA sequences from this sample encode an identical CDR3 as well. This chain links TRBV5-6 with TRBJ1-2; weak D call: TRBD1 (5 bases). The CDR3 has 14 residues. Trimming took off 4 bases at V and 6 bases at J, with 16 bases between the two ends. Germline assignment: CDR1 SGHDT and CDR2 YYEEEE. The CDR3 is CASSQTGGWDGYTF. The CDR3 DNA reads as TGTGCCAGCAGCCAGACGGGGGGATGGGATGGCTACACCTTC.

CDR3 region: CASSFLGTGDMSSYNEQFF. The CDR3 DNA follows: TGCGCCAGCAGCTTCCTAGGGACAGGGGATATGAGCTCCTACAATGAGCAGTTCTTC. The chain uses TRBV5-1 and TRBJ2-1; 10 positions match TRBD1. The CDR3 is made up of 19 amino acids. Germline assignment: CDR1 SGHRS and CDR2 YFSETQ. The V segment lost 2 bases and the J segment 0 bases; nucleotides outside the gene matches: 11.

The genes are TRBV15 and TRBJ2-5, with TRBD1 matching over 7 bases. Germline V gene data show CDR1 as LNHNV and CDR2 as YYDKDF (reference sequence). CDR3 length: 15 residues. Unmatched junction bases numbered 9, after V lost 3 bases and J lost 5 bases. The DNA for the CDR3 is TGTGCCACCAGCAGCGGAACCACAGGGGAGGAGACCCAGTACTTC. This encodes CATSSGTTGEETQYF.

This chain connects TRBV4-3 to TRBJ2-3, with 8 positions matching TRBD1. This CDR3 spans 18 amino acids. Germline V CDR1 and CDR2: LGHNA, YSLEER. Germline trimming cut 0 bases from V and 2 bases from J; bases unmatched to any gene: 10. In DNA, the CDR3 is TGCGCCAGCAGCCAAGAAAGAACCCGGGACAGGCCCACAGATACGCAGTATTTT. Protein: CASSQERTRDRPTDTQYF.